These 26 T cell receptor beta chains originate from one sample sequenced in a study of graft-versus-host responses after intestinal transplantation. Libraries were prepared by immunoSEQ multiplex PCR; TCRdb keeps only in-frame clonotypes and omits some of them. Among just over 14,000 clones, 90% to 95% were seen once, and the ten largest hold 0.55% to 0.9%. This sample comprised PBMCs, obtained 9 days after transplant. The receptors derive from a human patient who received an intestinal transplant, so some T cells may come from the graft donor.

V usage is TRBV6-5 and J usage is TRBJ2-1; 11 nucleotides align to TRBD1. V shed 2 bases, J shed 9 bases, and the junction held 3 bases outside the gene matches. CDR3 size: 14 residues. CDR1 and CDR2 from the germline V gene are MNHEY and SVGAGI. CDR3 nucleotide sequence: TGTGCCAGCAGTTACGGGACAGGGGGGCGTGAGCAGTTCTTC. Encoded protein: CASSYGTGGREQFF.

This chain joins TRBV11-2 and TRBJ2-3, with D uncertain. V was shortened by 0 bases and J by 4 bases, with 11 bases between the two germline ends. The CDR3 is 15 amino acids. Germline V gene sequence: CDR1 SGHAT, CDR2 FQNNGV. The CDR3 nucleotides read TGTGCCAGCAGCTTAGAATTTGTCGGGCCAGATACGCAGTATTTT. Encoded protein: CASSLEFVGPDTQYF.

V is TRBV19 and J is TRBJ1-2, with no clear D. V was cut by 6 bases and J by 2 bases, with 10 bases left in between. This CDR3 has 13 residues. In germline, CDR1 is LNHDA, CDR2 SQIVND (reference sequence). For the CDR3, the DNA is TGTGCCAGTAGCCCGGACCGGAACTATGGCTACACCTTC. It yields the protein CASSPDRNYGYTF.

CDR3 residues: CAWSVRGPYSNQPQHF. The CDR3 DNA reads TGTGCCTGGAGTGTTCGCGGTCCTTATAGCAATCAGCCCCAGCATTTT. V and J are TRBV30 and TRBJ1-5; D unresolved. The germline V gene has CDR1 GTSNPN and CDR2 SVGIG (reference sequence). This CDR3 is 16 amino acids long. V was shortened by 0 bases and J by 0 bases, with 12 bases between the two germline ends.

V and J are TRBV18 and TRBJ2-2; tentatively, D is TRBD1 or TRBD2 (5 bases each). V gave up 0 bases and J gave up 13 bases, with 15 bases separating them. This CDR3 is 14 amino acids long. Looked up from germline, CDR1 is KGHSH and CDR2 is LQKENI. Here the CDR3 DNA reads TGTGCCAGCTCACCACCCAGGGAGATATGCGGGCTGTTTTTT. Its protein is CASSPPREICGLFF. The complete variable domain, with remaining parts taken from reference TRBV18 and TRBJ2-2, reads NAGVMQNPRHLVRRRGQEARLRCSPMKGHSHVYWYRQLPEEGLKFMVYLQKENIIDESGMPKERFSAEFPKEGPSILRIQQVVRGDSAAYFCASSPPREICGLFFGEGSRLTVL.

J is TRBJ2-7 and V is TRBV5-1; 11 bases match TRBD2. The ends lost 7 bases at V and 3 bases at J; junction bases unmatched: 9. Germline loops: CDR1 SGHRS, CDR2 YFSETQ. The CDR3 contains 15 residues. CDR3: CASALAGGRVYEQYF. CDR3 nucleotide sequence: TGCGCCAGCGCCCTAGCGGGAGGCCGGGTCTACGAGCAGTACTTC.

The CDR3 sequence is CASSKRYPRPGGEKLFF. The DNA for the CDR3 is TGTGCCAGCAGCAAAAGGTACCCGCGACCCGGTGGTGAAAAACTGTTTTTT. The chain is built from TRBV21-1 and TRBJ1-4. TRBV21-1 is labeled a pseudogene. The CDR3 consists of 17 residues.

The J gene is TRBJ2-2, the V gene TRBV7-3; D possibly corresponds to TRBD2 (5 bases). In germline, CDR1 is SGHTA, CDR2 FQGTGA. The germline V and J ends were trimmed by 2 bases and 5 bases, with 9 bases remaining between them. The length of the CDR3 is 14 residues. The CDR3 bases are TGTGCCAGCAGCTTAGTGAGGGAAACCGGGGAGCTGTTTTTT. Its translation is CASSLVRETGELFF.

The chain combines TRBV19 with TRBJ2-2; D may match TRBD1 or TRBD2 (5 bases each). Trimming pared 10 bases from V and 5 bases from J, leaving 11 bases between. Germline V gives CDR1 LNHDA, CDR2 SQIVND (reference sequence). This CDR3 is 12 amino acids long. CDR3 nucleotides: TGTGCCACCACAGAGGGGACCGGGGAGCTGTTTTTT. It is translated as CATTEGTGELFF.

The rearrangement uses TRBV19 and TRBJ1-1; D might be TRBD1 (5 bases). The CDR3 sequence is 10 residues long. CDR1 and CDR2 from the germline V gene are LNHDA and SQIVND (reference sequence). Trimming pared 11 bases from V and 11 bases from J, leaving 15 bases between. As DNA, the CDR3 is TGTGCCGCCGGGGGGAGTTGGGCTTTCTTT. This encodes CAAGGSWAFF. Drawing the rest from reference TRBV19 and TRBJ1-1, the complete variable domain is DGGITQSPKYLFRKEGQNVTLSCEQNLNHDAMYWYRQDPGQGLRLIYYSQIVNDFQKGDIAEGYSVSREKKESFPLTVTSAQKNPTAFYLCAAGGSWAFFGQGTRLTVV.

The gene calls are TRBV4-1 and TRBJ2-7; TRBD1 matches 8 bases. The CDR3 covers 15 residues. With 2 bases clipped from V and 6 bases from J, the junction kept 9 bases outside the gene matches. Per germline, CDR1 MGHRA and CDR2 YSYEKL. CDR3 nucleotides: TGCGCCAGCAGCCAATCCCGTGGGACAGGCCTCGAGCAGTACTTC. Amino acid sequence: CASSQSRGTGLEQYF.

The rearrangement links TRBV18 to TRBJ2-1, with 11 bases lining up with TRBD2. The J segment lost 4 bases and the V segment lost 2 bases, leaving 4 bases of the junction unmatched. Germline V lookup: CDR1 KGHSH, CDR2 LQKENI. This CDR3 is built from 16 residues. The CDR3 sequence is CASSPRGTSGYNEQFF. CDR3 nucleotide sequence: TGTGCCAGCTCACCAAGAGGGACTAGCGGATACAATGAGCAGTTCTTC.

The chain employs TRBV13 and TRBJ2-1; possibly TRBD1 or TRBD2 for D (6 bases each). V lost 5 bases and J 7 bases, leaving 12 bases between the germline ends. The CDR3 has 13 residues. From germline, CDR1 is PRHDT and CDR2 FYEKMQ (reference sequence). CDR3 in amino acids: CASSREGGNEQFF. DNA for the CDR3: TGTGCCAGCAGCCGCGAGGGGGGAAATGAGCAGTTCTTC.

This chain connects TRBV7-6 to TRBJ1-2; possible D gene TRBD1, 6 bases. The V end lost 6 bases, the J end lost 8 bases, and 13 bases lay between the germline ends. The germline V gene encodes CDR1 SGHVS and CDR2 FNYEAQ. The CDR3 contains 12 residues. CDR3 region: CASSLAGDGYTF. The CDR3 coding sequence is TGTGCCAGCAGTCTCGCAGGGGACGGCTACACCTTC. The full variable domain, its missing parts supplied by reference TRBV7-6 and TRBJ1-2, is GAGVSQSPRYKVTKRGQDVALRCDPISGHVSLYWYRQALGQGPEFLTYFNYEAQQDKSGLPNDRFSAERPEGSISTLTIQRTEQRDSAMYRCASSLAGDGYTFGSGTRLTVV.

The chain combines TRBV9 with TRBJ1-2; D gene ambiguous. The CDR3 sequence is 14 residues long. Looked up from germline, CDR1 is SGDLS and CDR2 is YYNGEE. V dropped 3 bases and J dropped 0 bases, with 9 bases sitting between them. The CDR3: CASSEMGPNYGYTF. CDR3 in DNA: TGTGCCAGCAGCGAGATGGGCCCTAACTATGGCTACACCTTC.

V gene TRBV6-9 combines with J gene TRBJ1-1, with D perhaps matching TRBD1 (6 bases). Germline CDR1 MNHGY, CDR2 SVAAGI. The V and J ends lost 6 bases and 5 bases respectively, with 16 bases between them. CDR3 length: 14 residues. CDR3: CASSPNRDGTEAFF. The CDR3 DNA reads TGTGCCAGCAGCCCGAACAGGGACGGAACTGAAGCTTTCTTT.

This rearrangement joins TRBV2 to TRBJ2-1; D is uncertain. This CDR3 spans 15 amino acids. V was clipped by 4 bases and J by 7 bases, with 17 bases between them. Germline-derived CDR1 and CDR2 are SNHLY and FYNNEI. The CDR3 here is CASSVPPIRWNEQFF. As DNA, the CDR3 is TGTGCCAGCAGTGTACCCCCGATCCGGTGGAATGAGCAGTTCTTC.

In this sample, this clone turned up once. The chain combines TRBV29-1 with TRBJ2-3; D might be TRBD1 (5 bases). V dropped 4 bases and J dropped 4 bases, with 9 bases sitting between them. This CDR3 is 12 amino acids long. The V gene's germline CDR1 is SQVTM and CDR2 ANQGSEA. The CDR3 loop reads CSVVTDPDTQYF. CDR3 nucleotides: TGCAGCGTTGTGACAGATCCAGATACGCAGTATTTT.

This chain uses TRBV5-8 with TRBJ1-5, with D perhaps matching TRBD1 (5 bases). The CDR3 is made up of 16 amino acids. Germline loops: CDR1 SGHTS, CDR2 YDEGEE. V gave up 0 bases and J gave up 2 bases, with 12 bases separating them. For the CDR3, the DNA is TGTGCCAGCAGCTTGGGGGGCGGCAGGGGCAATCAGCCCCAGCATTTT. Translated, it gives CASSLGGGRGNQPQHF.

The J gene is TRBJ2-1, the V gene TRBV27; D remains unclear. Per germline, CDR1 MNHEY and CDR2 SMNVEV (reference sequence). V dropped 5 bases and J dropped 7 bases, with 12 bases sitting between them. This CDR3 comprises 13 residues. The DNA for the CDR3 is TGTGCCAGCAGTCAAACTTGGTTGAATGAGCAGTTCTTC. It specifies CASSQTWLNEQFF.

The rearrangement joins TRBV5-6 to TRBJ2-7; tentatively, D is TRBD2 (5 bases). With 3 bases removed from V and 3 bases from J, the gap between germline ends came to 19 bases. CDR1 SGHDT and CDR2 YYEEEE come from the germline V gene. The CDR3 loop spans 16 amino acids. CDR3 in amino acids: CASSSAPGRRLYEQYF. The CDR3 bases are TGTGCCAGCAGCTCAGCCCCCGGGCGGAGGCTCTACGAGCAGTACTTC.

This clone was observed a few times. The V and J genes are TRBV4-1 and TRBJ2-7; possible D gene TRBD2, 6 bases. With 1 base removed from V and 2 bases from J, the gap between germline ends came to 12 bases. The germline CDR1 and CDR2 sequences are MGHRA and YSYEKL. This CDR3 comprises 15 residues. The CDR3 region has the DNA TGCGCCAGCAGCCAAGTAACTGCGGGGACCTACGAGCAGTACTTC. Protein sequence: CASSQVTAGTYEQYF.

This clone was observed a single time. The chain combines TRBV29-1 with TRBJ1-1; a weak D match, TRBD1 (5 bases). The CDR3 loop spans 10 amino acids. V was trimmed by 7 bases and J by 3 bases, leaving 6 bases between them. The germline V gene encodes CDR1 SQVTM and CDR2 ANQGSEA. The CDR3 DNA sequence: TGCAGCGGGGGGGACACTGAAGCTTTCTTT. Amino acid sequence: CSGGDTEAFF.

The chain carries TRBV2 and TRBJ2-1, with 7 bases identical to TRBD1. V lost 8 bases to trimming and J lost 14 bases; unmatched junction nucleotides: 3. The length of the CDR3 is 9 residues. CDR1 is SNHLY and CDR2 is FYNNEI in the germline V gene. In nucleotides, the CDR3 is TGTGCCAGCCGGCAGGGGGAGTTCTTC. Its translation is CASRQGEFF.

This chain connects TRBV27 to TRBJ2-7; D might be TRBD1 or TRBD2, each matching 5 bases. The CDR3 is 14 amino acids. Trimming stripped 1 base from V and 3 bases from J, with 10 bases between. CDR1 and CDR2 (germline): MNHEY, SMNVEV (reference sequence). CDR3 amino acids: CASSLWGNHYEQYF. The CDR3 DNA follows: TGTGCCAGCAGTTTATGGGGGAACCACTACGAGCAGTACTTC.

In this sample, this clone turned up once. The V and J genes are TRBV7-9 and TRBJ1-2; D gene uncertain. The V gene lost 8 bases and the J gene lost 2 bases, with 24 bases spanning the gap. CDR3 length: 17 amino acids. Germline V lookup: CDR1 SEHNR, CDR2 FQNEAQ (reference sequence). The chain's CDR3 is CASSRTETELPNYGYTF. CDR3 nucleotide sequence: TGTGCCAGCTCTAGAACAGAAACCGAATTGCCCAACTATGGCTACACCTTC.